These 18 T cell receptor beta chains share one sample of origin, sequenced in a study of T cells in Graves' hyperthyroidism and ophthalmopathy. Amplification yielded TCR beta CDR3 regions, with RNA transcripts as the source. Researchers ran a first-round RT-PCR on the TCR CDR3 using the HTBI primer set. MiXCR, run by TCRdb on the multiplex PCR reads, gives a single entry per CDR3 protein. Of fewer than 900,000 distinct CDR3 sequences detected, about 19% appear once; the ten largest clones hold 16%. The specimen sequenced was blood. The source of these receptors is a woman in her forties or fifties with Graves' hyperthyroidism that later progressed to Graves' ophthalmopathy.

The chain couples TRBV12-3 or TRBV12-4 to TRBJ2-1; 7 nucleotides agree with TRBD1. With V trimmed by 1 base and J by 7 bases, 13 bases remained unmatched. The CDR3 runs to 17 residues. CDR3 nucleotide sequence: TGTGCCAGCAGTTTAGTACCCCAATGGACAGGTATGAATGAGCAGTTCTTC. Translating gives CASSLVPQWTGMNEQFF.

This clonotype has only a few counts. V is TRBV9 and J is TRBJ2-7; D may be TRBD1 or TRBD2 (5 bases each). Germline loops: CDR1 SGDLS, CDR2 YYNGEE. The CDR3 length is 15 residues. V lost 0 bases and J 8 bases, leaving 18 bases between the germline ends. CDR3 DNA: TGTGCCAGCAGCGTAGGTGTGGGACCTCACGCTCAGCAGTACTTC. It specifies CASSVGVGPHAQQYF.

V is TRBV14 and J is TRBJ2-7; 7 bases agree with TRBD1. The trim removed 0 bases at V and 2 bases at J, leaving 7 bases unmatched. Germline CDR1 SGHDN, CDR2 FVKESK. CDR3 length equals 16 residues. This CDR3 reads CASSQDLKGAAYEQYF. Here the CDR3 DNA reads TGTGCCAGCAGCCAAGATCTTAAGGGGGCCGCCTACGAGCAGTACTTC.

At least ten counts were recorded for this clonotype. The chain's CDR3 is CASSRNPTHDTEAFF. As DNA, the CDR3 is TGTGCCAGCAGCCGAAACCCAACTCATGACACTGAAGCTTTCTTT. The chain couples TRBV11-2 to TRBJ1-1; no clear D gene. CDR1 SGHAT and CDR2 FQNNGV come from the germline V gene. The length of the CDR3 is 15 residues. The germline V and J ends were trimmed by 5 bases and 3 bases, with 16 bases remaining between them.

Only a few counts were recorded for this clonotype. This chain connects TRBV27 to TRBJ1-1; 7 positions agree with TRBD1. This CDR3 region has 15 residues. V lost 8 bases to trimming and J lost 4 bases; unmatched junction nucleotides: 13. The germline V gene has CDR1 MNHEY and CDR2 SMNVEV (reference sequence). CDR3 DNA sequence: TGTGCCAGCCGGGACAGTAGGGTCTTAGGCACTGAAGCTTTCTTT. Its protein product is CASRDSRVLGTEAFF.

A few counts support this clonotype. J is TRBJ2-6 and V is TRBV27, with D possibly TRBD2 on 6 matching bases. Per the germline V gene, CDR1 is MNHEY and CDR2 is SMNVEV (reference sequence). CDR3 length: 15 residues. Trimming took off 0 bases at V and 12 bases at J, with 15 bases between the two ends. CDR3 sequence reads: CASSLSRREVSVLTF. DNA of the CDR3: TGTGCCAGCAGTTTATCGAGAAGGGAGGTTAGCGTCCTGACTTTC.

This clonotype was seen a few times. V and J are TRBV4-1 and TRBJ1-1; tentatively, D is TRBD1 (5 bases). V dropped 1 base and J dropped 0 bases, with 18 bases sitting between them. The germline CDR1 and CDR2 sequences are MGHRA and YSYEKL. The CDR3 is 18 amino acids. In nucleotides, the CDR3 is TGCGCCAGCAGCCAAGCGGGGCAGGCAATGCTTATGAACACTGAAGCTTTCTTT. It translates to CASSQAGQAMLMNTEAFF.

This clonotype was seen ten or more times. The genes are TRBV20-1 and TRBJ2-5; weak D call: TRBD1 (6 bases). Germline V CDR1 and CDR2: DFQATT, SNEGSKA (reference sequence). The CDR3 has 13 residues. V was cut by 3 bases and J by 2 bases, with 10 bases left in between. The CDR3 region is CSARGRGQETQYF. In DNA form, the CDR3 reads TGCAGTGCTAGGGGCAGGGGTCAAGAGACCCAGTACTTC.

This clonotype was found a few times. This may be a read error: a much more frequent sequence differs by one nucleotide. The rearrangement links TRBV7-2 to TRBJ2-5; 15 nucleotides match TRBD2. This CDR3 is 17 amino acids long. Germline values: CDR1 SGHTA, CDR2 FQGNSA. The CDR3 region is CASSLGAGLAGGKTQCF. The CDR3 nucleotides are TGTGCCAGCAGCTTAGGGGCGGGACTAGCGGGGGGTAAGACCCAGTGCTTC.

This clonotype was recorded many times. This chain joins TRBV6-1 and TRBJ2-3, with 7 nucleotides matching TRBD2. CDR1 MNHNS and CDR2 SASEGT come from the germline V gene. The CDR3 sequence is 14 residues long. Trimming at V came to 6 bases and at J to 1 base, leaving 4 bases not matched to a gene. CDR3 DNA: TGTGCCAGCAGACTAACTAGCGGCACAGATACGCAGTATTTT. Translated, it gives CASRLTSGTDTQYF.

This clonotype has ten or more counts. The chain combines TRBV7-8 with TRBJ1-6; no clear D. Germline V gene sequence: CDR1 SGHVS, CDR2 FQNEAQ. Trimming pared 5 bases from V and 0 bases from J, leaving 11 bases between. This CDR3 comprises 16 residues. Here the CDR3 DNA reads TGTGCCAGCAGCCGGGCCTCCAGCTCCTATAATTCACCCCTCCACTTT. Its protein is CASSRASSSYNSPLHF.

The gene calls are TRBV20-1 and TRBJ1-1; 8 nucleotides agree with TRBD1. The CDR3 totals 13 residues. Germline V gene lookup returns CDR1 DFQATT and CDR2 SNEGSKA (reference sequence). Trimming cost V 2 bases and J 5 bases; bases outside gene matches: 4. The CDR3 is CSARSNRGTEAFF. The CDR3 DNA sequence: TGCAGTGCTAGATCCAACAGGGGGACTGAAGCTTTCTTT.

The J gene is TRBJ1-1, the V gene TRBV5-1; D not certain. In germline, CDR1 is SGHRS, CDR2 YFSETQ. This CDR3 has 14 amino acids. Trimming pared 0 bases from V and 4 bases from J, leaving 10 bases between. In DNA form, the CDR3 reads TGCGCCAGCAGCTTGGCCCGGCGGTCCACTGAAGCTTTCTTT. This translates into CASSLARRSTEAFF.

A few counts support this clonotype. The chain links TRBV12-3 or TRBV12-4 to TRBJ1-6, with D perhaps matching TRBD1 (6 bases). This CDR3 spans 14 amino acids. V lost 6 bases and J 5 bases, leaving 11 bases between the germline ends. CDR3 nucleotides: TGTGCCAGCAGCCCCGGGACACATAATTCACCCCTCCACTTT. As protein: CASSPGTHNSPLHF.

This chain uses TRBV4-1 with TRBJ2-1; D tentatively reads TRBD1 or TRBD2 (6 bases each). This CDR3 has 15 residues. Trimming took 4 bases from V and 9 from J, leaving 19 bases between them. CDR1 is MGHRA and CDR2 is YSYEKL in the germline V gene. The CDR3 sequence is CASSRGALMLGEQFF. The CDR3 nucleotides are TGCGCCAGCAGCCGGGGGGCCCTCATGTTAGGTGAGCAGTTCTTC.

This clonotype was counted many times. The chain recombines TRBV7-9 with TRBJ1-4; D possibly corresponds to TRBD1 (5 bases). Trimming took 1 base from V and 6 from J, leaving 15 bases between them. Germline CDR1 reads SEHNR; CDR2 reads FQNEAQ (reference sequence). This CDR3 contains 16 residues. The CDR3 reads CASSLELVGPHEKLFF. CDR3 DNA: TGTGCCAGCAGCTTAGAGCTTGTGGGACCTCATGAAAAACTGTTTTTT.

This clonotype turned up a few times. V is TRBV5-1 and J is TRBJ1-6; possible D gene TRBD1, 6 bases. Trimming stripped 0 bases from V and 6 bases from J, with 10 bases between. The germline V gene encodes CDR1 SGHRS and CDR2 YFSETQ. The CDR3 is made up of 15 amino acids. The CDR3 coding sequence is TGCGCCAGCAGCTTGGCCGACAGGCGTAATTCACCCCTCCACTTT. Amino acid sequence: CASSLADRRNSPLHF.

The V and J genes are TRBV6-1 and TRBJ1-2; D is unresolved. Germline assignment: CDR1 MNHNS and CDR2 SASEGT. The germline V and J ends were trimmed by 8 bases and 8 bases, with 9 bases remaining between them. The CDR3 sequence is 10 residues long. The CDR3 sequence: CASFTYGYTF. The CDR3 DNA follows: TGTGCCAGCTTTACCTACGGCTACACCTTC.